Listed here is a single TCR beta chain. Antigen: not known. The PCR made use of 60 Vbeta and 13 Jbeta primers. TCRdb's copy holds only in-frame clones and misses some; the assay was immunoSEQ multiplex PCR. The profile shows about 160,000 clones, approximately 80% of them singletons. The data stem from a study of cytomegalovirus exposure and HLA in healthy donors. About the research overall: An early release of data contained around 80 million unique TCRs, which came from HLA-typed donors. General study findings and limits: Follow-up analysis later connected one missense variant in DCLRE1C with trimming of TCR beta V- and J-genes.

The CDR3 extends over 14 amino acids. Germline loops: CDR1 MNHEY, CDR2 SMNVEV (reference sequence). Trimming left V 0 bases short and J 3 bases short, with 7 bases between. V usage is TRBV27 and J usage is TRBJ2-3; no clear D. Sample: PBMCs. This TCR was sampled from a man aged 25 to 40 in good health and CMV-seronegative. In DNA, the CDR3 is TGTGCCAGCAGTTTATCCCCCCTGACAGATACGCAGTATTTT. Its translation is CASSLSPLTDTQYF.